The 5 T cell receptor beta chains presented below share a single source sample, sequenced in a study of tumor-infiltrating lymphocytes in primary liver carcinoma. The investigators made TCR beta cDNA from around 530 ng total RNA, using a constant-region primer. Three nested multiplex PCR rounds, a slightly modified ARM-PCR method, built the TCR beta libraries. The opening two PCR rounds, approximately 10 cycles each, paired TRBV1-TRBV30 forward primers with a C-beta reverse primer. Each CDR3 protein is one row after TCRdb ran MiXCR on the multiplex PCR reads. This sample has about 350,000 distinct CDR3 sequences, with less than 65% found just once. For blood RNA, unsorted whole blood served as the source, and germline DNA was extracted too. Sequenced input: peripheral blood. All receptors derive from a man between 35 and 55 years old with primary liver carcinoma and hepatitis B virus infection.

This clonotype was counted a few times. One end of the junction varies from germline; a read error may be responsible. V and J are TRBV12-3 or TRBV12-4 and TRBJ2-7, with 8 bases identical to TRBD2. The CDR3 loop spans 15 amino acids. This CDR3 is CASSLRRGGSYEQCF. CDR3 nucleotide sequence: TGTGCCAGCAGTTTACGCCGGGGGGGCTCCTACGAGCAGTGCTTC.

In the case of this clonotype: The junction departs from germline at one end; a sequencing error may be responsible. The V call is TRBV29-1, the J call TRBJ2-7, with a possible D match to TRBD1 (6 bases). Germline-derived CDR1 and CDR2 are SQVTM and ANQGSEA. The CDR3 is 16 amino acids. CDR3 DNA: TGCAGCGTTGGGATATCCCCGCAGGGGAGCTCCTACGGGCAGTACTTC. This encodes CSVGISPQGSSYGQYF.

V and J are TRBV5-1 and TRBJ1-1, with 8 positions matching TRBD1. Germline CDR1 is SGHRS and CDR2 is YFSETQ. J was trimmed by 5 bases and V by 4 bases; bases with no gene match: 10. The CDR3 totals 15 residues. The CDR3 protein is CASSKVTGARTEAFF. CDR3 coding DNA: TGCGCCAGCAGCAAAGTGACAGGGGCGAGGACTGAAGCTTTCTTT.

This clonotype was seen at least ten times. The chain recombines TRBV4-2 with TRBJ2-3, with a possible D match to TRBD1 (5 bases). V lost 5 bases to trimming and J lost 4 bases, with 16 bases between them. Germline V lookup: CDR1 LGHNA, CDR2 YNFKEQ. This CDR3 is 15 amino acids long. The CDR3, as DNA: TGTGCCAGCAGCACCCCCGGGCAGGGCGCAGATACGCAGTATTTT. Translation gives CASSTPGQGADTQYF.

As regards this clonotype: A read error is possible here, since a much larger clone lies one base away. This chain links TRBV6-1 with TRBJ1-1, with TRBD1 identical over 8 bases. J gave up 1 base and V 8 bases, and 6 bases lay outside the gene matches. The CDR3 covers 14 residues. From germline, CDR1 is MNHNS and CDR2 SASEGT. The CDR3 region has the DNA TGTGCCAGCGGTAAGACAGGGGAGAACACTGAAGCTTTCTTT. Translating it yields CASGKTGENTEAFF.